These 26 T cell receptor beta chains came from one sample sequenced in a study of blood T cell repertoires in COVID-19. The repertoire was sequenced with immunoSEQ multiplex PCR; TCRdb's copy has only in-frame clones and lacks some. Of about 440,000 clones listed, 90% were seen once; the top ten hold roughly 0.66%. Material for sequencing was PBMCs or T cells enriched from blood (not recorded which). These receptors all stem from a man aged 18 to 29 who had recovered from COVID-19.

This rearrangement joins TRBV4-2 to TRBJ2-7; TRBD2 matches at 12 bases. Germline-derived CDR1 and CDR2 are LGHNA and YNFKEQ. With V trimmed by 0 bases and J by 1 base, 7 bases remained unmatched. The CDR3 consists of 18 residues. Written as DNA, the CDR3 is TGTGCCAGCAGCCAAGATCGACTAGCGGGAGATCTATCCTACGAGCAGTACTTC. Its protein is CASSQDRLAGDLSYEQYF.

The rearrangement joins TRBV14 to TRBJ2-1, with 7 bases aligning to TRBD2. The CDR3 spans 13 residues. Germline lookup yields CDR1 SGHDN and CDR2 FVKESK. With V trimmed by 8 bases and J by 4 bases, 5 bases remained unmatched. The CDR3 reads CASGGAGYNEQFF. DNA for the CDR3: TGTGCCAGCGGGGGAGCGGGGTACAATGAGCAGTTCTTC. Looking up the rest from reference TRBV14 and TRBJ2-1 gives the full variable domain: EAGVTQFPSHSVIEKGQTVTLRCDPISGHDNLYWYRRVMGKEIKFLLHFVKESKQDESGMPNNRFLAERTGGTYSTLKVQPAELEDSGVYFCASGGAGYNEQFFGPGTRLTVL.

The rearrangement uses TRBV4-1 and TRBJ2-1, with TRBD2 matching over 10 bases. The length of the CDR3 is 17 residues. J was trimmed by 10 bases and V by 1 base; bases with no gene match: 13. CDR1 is MGHRA and CDR2 is YSYEKL in the germline V gene. The CDR3 sequence is CASSQVSVPAGGLEQFF. The CDR3 nucleotides are TGCGCCAGCAGCCAAGTGAGTGTGCCAGCGGGAGGGCTGGAGCAGTTCTTC.

The chain is built from TRBV25-1 and TRBJ2-7, with 8 bases that match TRBD2. From germline, CDR1 is MGHDK and CDR2 SYGVNS. This CDR3 comprises 14 residues. With V trimmed by 4 bases and J by 5 bases, 7 bases remained unmatched. CDR3 DNA sequence: TGTGCCAGCAGTGTCGGCGGACTAGCCCACGAGCAGTACTTC. This gives the protein CASSVGGLAHEQYF.

The chain uses TRBV9 and TRBJ2-3; D ambiguous. Germline loops: CDR1 SGDLS, CDR2 YYNGEE. Trimming cost V 10 bases and J 5 bases, with 11 bases left between them. The CDR3 contains 11 residues. CDR3 nucleotides: TGTGCCCGGAAGCGTAAAGATACGCAGTATTTT. It yields the protein CARKRKDTQYF.

The chain links TRBV30 to TRBJ2-2, with 7 bases lining up with TRBD1. Germline loops: CDR1 GTSNPN, CDR2 SVGIG (reference sequence). J gave up 4 bases and V 3 bases, and 5 bases lay outside the gene matches. The CDR3 is 14 residues long. The CDR3 loop is CAWRLAGGTGELFF. DNA for the CDR3: TGTGCCTGGAGGTTAGCAGGGGGCACCGGGGAGCTGTTTTTT.

The chain employs TRBV28 and TRBJ2-7; perhaps TRBD2 as D (5 bases). Trimming stripped 5 bases from V and 2 bases from J, with 13 bases between. Germline values: CDR1 MDHEN, CDR2 SYDVKM. The CDR3 has 14 residues. The CDR3 DNA is TGTGCCAGCAGTCCCCCAAGCGGTGCCTACGAGCAGTACTTC. Residues: CASSPPSGAYEQYF.

This chain links TRBV7-9 with TRBJ2-2, with 10 bases fitting TRBD2. The CDR3 contains 18 residues. CDR1 SEHNR and CDR2 FQNEAQ come from the germline V gene (reference sequence). With 4 bases clipped from V and 5 bases from J, the junction kept 13 bases outside the gene matches. The CDR3 region has the DNA TGTGCCAGCAGCTATATGGACGGGACTAGCGTATGGACCGGGGAGCTGTTTTTT. It is translated as CASSYMDGTSVWTGELFF.

As to this clone: The junction differs from germline at one of its ends, possibly a read error. The chain couples TRBV5-1 to TRBJ2-1, with D possibly matching TRBD2 (6 bases). The germline gives CDR1 SGHRS, CDR2 YFSETQ. This CDR3 is built from 14 residues. CDR3: CASTLWGGSIEQFF. In DNA, the CDR3 is TGCGCCAGCACCTTGTGGGGAGGCAGTATTGAGCAGTTCTTC.

The chain is built from TRBV6-1 and TRBJ1-5, with D uncertain. V gave up 2 bases and J gave up 7 bases, with 6 bases separating them. Germline assignment: CDR1 MNHNS and CDR2 SASEGT. The CDR3 has 12 residues. The CDR3, as DNA: TGTGCCAGCAGTGAATTAATCCAGCCCCAGCATTTT. Its translation: CASSELIQPQHF.

V and J are TRBV23-1 and TRBJ1-5; D possibly corresponds to TRBD1 (5 bases). TRBV23-1 is annotated as an ORF whose role is uncertain. The CDR3 has 16 residues. V was trimmed by 6 bases and J by 2 bases, leaving 17 bases between them. CDR3 protein: CASSHLGLQGNQPQHF. The CDR3 coding sequence is TGCGCCAGCAGCCACCTGGGGCTTCAGGGCAATCAGCCCCAGCATTTT.

Here the CDR3 reads CSLPWSDGYTF. DNA for the CDR3: TGCAGTCTCCCTTGGAGCGATGGCTACACCTTC. The rearrangement joins TRBV29-1 to TRBJ1-2; D unresolved. Germline assignment: CDR1 SQVTM and CDR2 ANQGSEA. The CDR3 contains 11 residues.

The genes are TRBV5-6 and TRBJ1-6; possibly TRBD1 for D (6 bases). Trimming left V 7 bases short and J 1 base short, with 9 bases between. This CDR3 spans 14 amino acids. Germline CDR1 reads SGHDT; CDR2 reads YYEEEE. CDR3 protein: CASGQRSYNSPLHF. As DNA, the CDR3 is TGTGCCAGCGGACAGAGGTCCTATAATTCACCCCTCCACTTT. Looking up the rest from reference TRBV5-6 and TRBJ1-6 gives the full variable domain: DAGVTQSPTHLIKTRGQQVTLRCSPKSGHDTVSWYQQALGQGPQFIFQYYEEEERQRGNFPDRFSGHQFPNYSSELNVNALLLGDSALYLCASGQRSYNSPLHFGNGTRLTVT.

CDR3 sequence: CAVQGLDQPQHF. The CDR3 bases are TGTGCCGTCCAGGGATTGGATCAGCCCCAGCATTTT. The chain joins TRBV24-1 to TRBJ1-5; a weak D match, TRBD1 (5 bases). The germline V gene encodes CDR1 KGHDR and CDR2 SFDVKD. V lost 12 bases and J 5 bases, leaving 13 bases between the germline ends. The length of the CDR3 is 12 residues.

CDR3 sequence reads: CASRPGTGVTGYTF. The CDR3 region has the DNA TGTGCCAGCCGACCCGGGACAGGGGTGACTGGCTACACCTTC. This chain joins TRBV6-4 and TRBJ1-2; 10 bases are shared with TRBD1. Losses at the gene ends were 8 bases for V and 7 bases for J; bases not matched to a gene: 10. Per the germline V gene, CDR1 is MRHNA and CDR2 is SNTAGT. The CDR3 has 14 amino acids.

The rearrangement uses TRBV7-8 and TRBJ1-5; TRBD1 matches at 10 bases. V was clipped by 0 bases and J by 13 bases; unmatched bases: 9. The germline V gene encodes CDR1 SGHVS and CDR2 FQNEAQ. The CDR3 is 15 residues long. The CDR3 nucleotides read TGTGCCAGCAGCTTAGCGGGGACAGGGGTCACCTCACAGCATTTT. Translating gives CASSLAGTGVTSQHF. Full variable domain (missing parts from reference TRBV7-8 and TRBJ1-5): GAGVSQSPRYKVAKRGQDVALRCDPISGHVSLFWYQQALGQGPEFLTYFQNEAQLDKSGLPSDRFFAERPEGSVSTLKIQRTQQEDSAVYLCASSLAGTGVTSQHFGDGTRLSIL.

J is TRBJ2-1 and V is TRBV29-1; unclear D gene. Germline CDR1 SQVTM, CDR2 ANQGSEA. The CDR3 extends over 13 amino acids. The V end was cut by 2 bases, the J end by 7 bases, with 12 bases between. The CDR3 coding sequence is TGCAGCGTTGAACTAGGAAGGTGGAATGAGCAGTTCTTC. Its translation is CSVELGRWNEQFF.

This chain connects TRBV19 to TRBJ1-2; 11 nucleotides align to TRBD1. Trimming removed 3 bases from V and 7 bases from J; junction bases left unmatched: 1. This CDR3 is 13 amino acids long. Germline loops: CDR1 LNHDA, CDR2 SQIVND (reference sequence). The CDR3 loop is CASSMDRGLGYTF. The CDR3 region has the DNA TGTGCCAGTAGTATGGACAGGGGGCTTGGCTACACCTTC.

V gene TRBV29-1 combines with J gene TRBJ2-5; D may be TRBD2 (5 bases). The CDR3 sequence is 12 residues long. Looked up from germline, CDR1 is SQVTM and CDR2 is ANQGSEA. Trimming left V 5 bases short and J 4 bases short, with 11 bases between. For the CDR3, the DNA is TGCAGCGTTCTTTCCCGGGGAGAGACCCAGTACTTC. This codes for CSVLSRGETQYF.

This rearrangement joins TRBV4-1 to TRBJ2-2; 10 bases match TRBD1. The V gene's germline CDR1 is MGHRA and CDR2 YSYEKL. The CDR3 is made up of 18 amino acids. V shed 0 bases, J shed 3 bases, and the junction held 7 bases outside the gene matches. The CDR3 DNA is TGCGCCAGCAGCCAAGATATCTATGGACAGGGGGACACCGGGGAGCTGTTTTTT. The encoded protein is CASSQDIYGQGDTGELFF.

This clone occurred once. The chain links TRBV3-1 (or the pseudogene TRBV3-2) to TRBJ1-2; 7 bases align to TRBD1. Unmatched junction bases numbered 8, after V lost 4 bases and J lost 6 bases. Germline CDR1 is LGHDT and CDR2 is YNNKEL (reference sequence). This CDR3 contains 14 residues. The CDR3 loop reads CASSRINRGDGYTF. The CDR3 nucleotides are TGTGCCAGCAGCCGGATCAACAGGGGTGATGGCTACACCTTC.

J is TRBJ2-1 and V is TRBV6-5; D unclear. From germline, CDR1 is MNHEY and CDR2 SVGAGI. V was cut by 4 bases and J by 12 bases, with 13 bases left in between. This CDR3 contains 12 residues. In DNA form, the CDR3 reads TGTGCCAGCAGTTCCTCAGGCTCAGGGCAGTTCTTC. This codes for CASSSSGSGQFF.

The V call is TRBV7-8, the J call TRBJ1-1; D remains ambiguous. This CDR3 region has 15 residues. CDR1 is SGHVS and CDR2 is FQNEAQ in the germline V gene. Trimming shortened V by 4 bases and J by 5 bases, and 17 bases separated the two germline ends. The CDR3: CASSSTAPRGTEAFF. As DNA, the CDR3 is TGTGCCAGCAGCTCAACAGCTCCAAGAGGGACTGAAGCTTTCTTT. The full variable domain, rest sourced from reference TRBV7-8 and TRBJ1-1, is GAGVSQSPRYKVAKRGQDVALRCDPISGHVSLFWYQQALGQGPEFLTYFQNEAQLDKSGLPSDRFFAERPEGSVSTLKIQRTQQEDSAVYLCASSSTAPRGTEAFFGQGTRLTVV.

This sequence joins TRBV28 and TRBJ2-1; 7 bases are shared with TRBD2. The ends lost 7 bases at V and 7 bases at J; junction bases unmatched: 10. This CDR3 comprises 14 residues. The germline CDR1 and CDR2 sequences are MDHEN and SYDVKM. CDR3 region: CASIHGEGTNEQFF. CDR3 nucleotides: TGTGCCAGCATCCACGGGGAGGGTACGAATGAGCAGTTCTTC.

This chain links TRBV3-1 (or the pseudogene TRBV3-2) with TRBJ2-7; D is unclear. The length of the CDR3 is 13 residues. Germline CDR1 LGHDT, CDR2 YNNKEL (reference sequence). Trimming cost V 5 bases and J 5 bases, with 13 bases left between them. The CDR3 region has the DNA TGTGCCAGCAGCTACACGGGTGAAGACGAGCAGTACTTC. Protein sequence: CASSYTGEDEQYF.

The V gene is TRBV11-2, the J gene TRBJ2-2; tentative D call: TRBD2 (5 bases). The CDR3 is made up of 17 amino acids. The ends were cut back, 4 bases at V and 0 bases at J, with 15 bases in the middle. Germline lookup yields CDR1 SGHAT and CDR2 FQNNGV. CDR3 sequence (DNA): TGTGCCAGCAGCTCCCACGGCACTAGAGCGAACACCGGGGAGCTGTTTTTT. Residues: CASSSHGTRANTGELFF.